This record looks at one T cell receptor beta chain sequence and its context. Its antigen is unknown. This sample stems from a study of tumor-infiltrating lymphocytes in localized non-small cell lung cancer. Overall study findings and caveats: Tumor T-cell fraction was not associated with recurrence-free survival. Different pieces of the same tissue went to different assays, confounding technical variation with intratumor heterogeneity. Available tissue quantity limited TCR sequencing to a patient subset. Immunotypes IM1 and IM2 had similar TCR-derived T-cell fractions.

Some clones are missing from TCRdb's copy, which holds only in-frame ones; the method was immunoSEQ multiplex PCR. The top ten hold about 16% of the sample, which has approximately 16,000 clones, about 45% seen once. CDR1 is MDHEN and CDR2 is SYDVKM in the germline V gene. With 2 bases removed from V and 8 bases from J, the gap between germline ends came to 15 bases. The CDR3 loop spans 15 amino acids. This receptor was obtained from a human donor with non-small cell lung cancer. Sequencing used lung tumor tissue. This chain connects TRBV28 to TRBJ1-4; D remains ambiguous. The CDR3 nucleotides are TGTGCCAGCAGTTTAATGTCCCAACCAAGCGAAAAACTGTTTTTT. It encodes CASSLMSQPSEKLFF. Together with reference TRBV28 and TRBJ1-4, the CDR3 gives the full variable domain: DVKVTQSSRYLVKRTGEKVFLECVQDMDHENMFWYRQDPGLGLRLIYFSYDVKMKEKGDIPEGYSVSREKKERFSLILESASTNQTSMYLCASSLMSQPSEKLFFGSGTQLSVL.